This T cell receptor (beta chain) is from a study of shared clonotypes between healthy human individuals. Study-wide results and limits: Owing to a small donor count, the genetic and exposure-history diversity represented was limited.

CDR1 and CDR2 (germline): SSHAT, FNYEAQ (reference sequence). Trimming took off 5 bases at V and 9 bases at J, with 14 bases between the two ends. CDR3 length: 13 residues. Running of the assay took place at deep level. Data came from immunoSEQ multiplex PCR; TCRdb stores just in-frame clones and leaves some out. Of approximately 640,000 clones detected, less than 95% appear once; the ten largest clones hold about 33%. This clone showed up just once. What it binds is unknown. CD8 memory fractions consisted of CD45RO+ and CCR7-negative CD45RA+ TemRA cells together. The chain links TRBV7-7 to TRBJ2-1; D might be TRBD2 (5 bases). The sequence was collected from a man aged 18 to 30 in good health. Some clones in this sample may be carry-over from other donors' samples. The sample was memory CD8+ T cells from PBMCs. Noted subset: CD45RO+ cells pooled with CCR7-negative TemRA cells. The CDR3 here is CASSDGLPSEQFF. CDR3 in DNA: TGTGCCAGCAGCGATGGACTTCCTAGTGAGCAGTTCTTC.